This TCR beta chain was observed in a study of blood T cell repertoires in COVID-19. The CDR3 runs 12 residues. Trimming shortened V by 8 bases and J by 11 bases, and 17 bases separated the two germline ends. In Cohort 3, a recovered donor had either two negative PCRs, clearance, or symptom resolution. TCRdb's table, derived via immunoSEQ multiplex PCR, lists solely in-frame clones and lacks some. The table has roughly 150,000 clones, around 80% seen once. J is TRBJ2-3 and V is TRBV12-3 or TRBV12-4; D possibly corresponds to TRBD2 (5 bases). The material sequenced was PBMCs or T cells enriched from blood (not recorded which). The receptor was derived from a man aged 50-59 years who had recovered from COVID-19. The CDR3 spells CASRPITEGQYF. CDR3 bases: TGTGCCAGCCGACCGATTACAGAGGGGCAGTATTTT.